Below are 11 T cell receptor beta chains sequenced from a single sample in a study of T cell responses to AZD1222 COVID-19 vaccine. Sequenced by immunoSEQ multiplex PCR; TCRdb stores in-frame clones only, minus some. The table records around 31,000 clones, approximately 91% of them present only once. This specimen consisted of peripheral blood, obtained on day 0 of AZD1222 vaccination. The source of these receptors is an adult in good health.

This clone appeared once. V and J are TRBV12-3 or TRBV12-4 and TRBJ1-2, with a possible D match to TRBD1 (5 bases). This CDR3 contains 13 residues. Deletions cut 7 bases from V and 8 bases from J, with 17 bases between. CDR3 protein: CASTETGGVGYTF. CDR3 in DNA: TGTGCCAGCACGGAGACTGGGGGGGTCGGCTACACCTTC.

The CDR3 spells CSASQVQGRGTEAFF. CDR3 DNA: TGCAGTGCTAGTCAGGTCCAGGGGAGGGGCACTGAAGCTTTCTTT. The chain uses TRBV20-1 and TRBJ1-1; weak D call: TRBD1 (6 bases). Trimming took 3 bases from V and 4 from J, leaving 18 bases between them. CDR1 and CDR2 from the germline V gene are DFQATT and SNEGSKA (reference sequence). The CDR3 runs 15 residues.

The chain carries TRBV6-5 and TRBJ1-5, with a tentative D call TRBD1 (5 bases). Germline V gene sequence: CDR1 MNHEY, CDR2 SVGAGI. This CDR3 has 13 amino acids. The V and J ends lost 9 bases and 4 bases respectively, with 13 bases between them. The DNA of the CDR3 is TGTGCCAGTAGACAGTTTCAGAATCAGCCCCAGCATTTT. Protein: CASRQFQNQPQHF.

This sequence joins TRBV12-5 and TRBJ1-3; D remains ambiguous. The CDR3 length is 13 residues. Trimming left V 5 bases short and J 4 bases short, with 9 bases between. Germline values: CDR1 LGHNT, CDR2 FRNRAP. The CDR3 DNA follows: TGTGCTAGTGGTACGGATTGGGGAAACACCATATATTTT. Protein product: CASGTDWGNTIYF. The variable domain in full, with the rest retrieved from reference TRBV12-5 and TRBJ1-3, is DARVTQTPRHKVTEMGQEVTMRCQPILGHNTVFWYRQTMMQGLELLAYFRNRAPLDDSGMPKDRFSAEMPDATLATLKIQPSEPRDSAVYFCASGTDWGNTIYFGEGSWLTVV.

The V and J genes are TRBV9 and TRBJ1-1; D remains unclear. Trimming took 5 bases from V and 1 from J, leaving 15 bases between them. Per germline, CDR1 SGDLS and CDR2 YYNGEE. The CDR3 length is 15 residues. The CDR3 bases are TGTGCCAGCAGTAATGGGAGGGATGGGAACACTGAAGCTTTCTTT. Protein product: CASSNGRDGNTEAFF.

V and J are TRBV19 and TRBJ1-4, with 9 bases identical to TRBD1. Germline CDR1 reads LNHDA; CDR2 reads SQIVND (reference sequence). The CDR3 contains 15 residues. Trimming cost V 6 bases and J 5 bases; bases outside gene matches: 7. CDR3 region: CASRQTGTGNEKLFF. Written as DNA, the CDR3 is TGTGCCAGTAGACAAACCGGGACAGGGAATGAAAAACTGTTTTTT.

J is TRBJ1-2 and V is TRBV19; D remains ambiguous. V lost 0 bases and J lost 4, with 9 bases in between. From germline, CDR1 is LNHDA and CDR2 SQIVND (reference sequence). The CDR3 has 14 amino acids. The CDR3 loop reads CASSIDPGAYGYTF. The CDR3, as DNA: TGTGCCAGTAGTATAGATCCGGGAGCCTATGGCTACACCTTC.

The CDR3 loop reads CASSTGLEGSGTQYF. The CDR3, as DNA: TGTGCCAGCAGTACGGGACTAGAGGGGAGCGGTACGCAGTATTTT. The chain combines TRBV4-2 with TRBJ2-3, with TRBD2 matching 8 bases. V trimming: 6 bases; J trimming: 8 bases; junction bases outside the gene matches: 13. The germline V gene encodes CDR1 LGHNA and CDR2 YNFKEQ. This CDR3 spans 15 amino acids.

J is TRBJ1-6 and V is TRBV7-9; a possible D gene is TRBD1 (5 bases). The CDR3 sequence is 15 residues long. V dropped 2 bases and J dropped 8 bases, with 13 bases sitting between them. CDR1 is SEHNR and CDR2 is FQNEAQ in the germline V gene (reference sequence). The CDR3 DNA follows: TGTGCCAGCAGCTTACGGGGCCCAACGGATTCACCCCTCCACTTT. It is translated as CASSLRGPTDSPLHF.

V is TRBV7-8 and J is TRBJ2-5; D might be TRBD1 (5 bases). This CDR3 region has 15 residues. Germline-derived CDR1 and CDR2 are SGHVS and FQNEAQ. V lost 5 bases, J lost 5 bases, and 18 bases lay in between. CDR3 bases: TGTGCCAGCAGCCCACAGACAGTGTCAGGGGAGACCCAGTACTTC. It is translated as CASSPQTVSGETQYF.

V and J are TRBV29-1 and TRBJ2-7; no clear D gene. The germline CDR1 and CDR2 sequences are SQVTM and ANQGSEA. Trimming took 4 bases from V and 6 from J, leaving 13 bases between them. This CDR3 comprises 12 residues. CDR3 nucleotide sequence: TGCAGCGTTGCGTCGGCCTTTTCCGAGCAGTACTTC. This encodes CSVASAFSEQYF.